The 28 T cell receptor beta chains reported below all come from one sample, sequenced in a study of T cells in Graves' hyperthyroidism and ophthalmopathy. There were TCR beta CDR3 regions amplified from RNA transcripts. The HTBI primer set drove a first-round RT-PCR of the TCR CDR3. TCRdb processed the multiplex PCR reads anew with MiXCR; each CDR3 protein has one entry. This table has fewer than 400,000 distinct CDR3 sequences, roughly 25% appearing once. Specimen: blood. These receptor sequences come from a man aged 50 to 59 with Graves' hyperthyroidism.

About this clonotype: A read error is possible here, since a much larger clone lies one base away. The gene calls are TRBV11-2 and TRBJ2-7, with D perhaps matching TRBD1 (6 bases). Looked up from germline, CDR1 is SGHAT and CDR2 is FQNNGV. The CDR3 sequence is 16 residues long. The CDR3 sequence: CVSRLAGTQNSYEQYF. CDR3 nucleotide sequence: TGTGTCAGCAGACTGGCCGGGACACAGAATTCCTACGAGCAGTACTTC.

This clonotype has ten or more counts. The rearrangement links TRBV2 to TRBJ2-3; weak D call: TRBD2 (6 bases). This CDR3 is 14 amino acids long. The V gene's germline CDR1 is SNHLY and CDR2 FYNNEI. V lost 4 bases and J 2 bases, leaving 10 bases between the germline ends. Here the CDR3 DNA reads TGTGCCAGCAGTGCGTCTAGCGCCACAGATACGCAGTATTTT. It specifies CASSASSATDTQYF.

Comments on this clonotype: Germline is not matched at one junction end, which may reflect a read error. The gene calls are TRBV7-9 and TRBJ2-7; 7 bases are shared with TRBD1. From germline, CDR1 is SEHNR and CDR2 FQNEAQ (reference sequence). The CDR3 loop spans 15 amino acids. DNA for the CDR3: TGTGCCAGCAGCCCTTCGACAGGGAGCTCCTACGAGCAGTGCTTC. Translated: CASSPSTGSSYEQCF.

This clonotype occurred a few times. This sequence joins TRBV7-3 and TRBJ2-3; no definite D call. The CDR3 spans 15 residues. With 5 bases removed from V and 2 bases from J, the gap between germline ends came to 14 bases. Germline CDR1 reads SGHTA; CDR2 reads FQGTGA. The DNA of the CDR3 is TGTGCCAGCAGCCCAACTCGTTTTACCACAGATACGCAGTATTTT. As protein: CASSPTRFTTDTQYF.

The rearrangement uses TRBV6-1 and TRBJ1-3; 7 bases map to TRBD1. J lost 0 bases, V lost 6 bases, and 2 bases had no gene match. CDR1 and CDR2 (germline): MNHNS, SASEGT. The CDR3 covers 14 residues. CDR3 nucleotides: TGTGCCAGCAGGGGACAGATCTCTGGAAACACCATATATTTT. This gives the protein CASRGQISGNTIYF.

A few counts support this clonotype. Here the CDR3 reads CASRLAGVGNEQFF. In DNA, the CDR3 is TGTGCCAGCAGATTGGCGGGAGTCGGGAATGAGCAGTTCTTC. V gene TRBV11-3 combines with J gene TRBJ2-1; TRBD2 matches 7 bases. The CDR3 is 14 amino acids. Germline V CDR1 and CDR2: SGHNT, YENEEA. V shed 6 bases, J shed 7 bases, and the junction held 9 bases outside the gene matches.

This chain connects TRBV4-1 to TRBJ2-2; 8 bases line up with TRBD2. The trim removed 1 base at V and 6 bases at J, leaving 7 bases unmatched. CDR1 and CDR2 (germline): MGHRA, YSYEKL. This CDR3 has 16 residues. In nucleotides, the CDR3 is TGCGCCAGCAGCCAAGTCCCGACTAGCGCTTCCGGGGAGCTGTTTTTT. Protein: CASSQVPTSASGELFF.

V and J are TRBV20-1 and TRBJ2-1; D is perhaps TRBD1 or TRBD2 (5 bases each). The V and J ends lost 3 bases and 7 bases respectively, with 28 bases between them. The CDR3 covers 18 residues. The germline CDR1 and CDR2 sequences are DFQATT and SNEGSKA (reference sequence). The CDR3 reads CSASGVIPYRGLLNEQFF. The CDR3 nucleotides are TGCAGTGCTAGCGGAGTTATCCCATATCGGGGCTTACTGAATGAGCAGTTCTTC.

The chain is built from TRBV18 and TRBJ2-7; 14 nucleotides match TRBD2. The length of the CDR3 is 16 residues. The V segment lost 3 bases and the J segment 7 bases; nucleotides outside the gene matches: 8. The germline V gene encodes CDR1 KGHSH and CDR2 LQKENI. CDR3 nucleotides: TGTGCCAGCTCACCCTGGACGGGGACTAGCGGGAGTGAGCAGTACTTC. It encodes CASSPWTGTSGSEQYF.

This chain uses TRBV7-6 with TRBJ2-1; 9 bases fit TRBD2. Germline values: CDR1 SGHVS, CDR2 FNYEAQ. The CDR3 loop spans 13 amino acids. Trimming took 4 bases from V and 9 from J; bases not matched to a gene: 4. Here the CDR3 DNA reads TGTGCCAGCAGCTCGGGGACTAGCAGTGAGCAGTTCTTC. Translating it yields CASSSGTSSEQFF.

This clonotype was counted many times. The rearrangement uses TRBV11-3 and TRBJ2-3; D is undetermined. Germline V CDR1 and CDR2: SGHNT, YENEEA. This CDR3 is 13 amino acids long. V was pared by 5 bases and J by 5 bases, with 11 bases between. The CDR3, as DNA: TGTGCCAGCAGCCTAAGCCCCGTAGATACGCAGTATTTT. Protein: CASSLSPVDTQYF. The full variable domain, completed using reference TRBV11-3 and TRBJ2-3, is EAGVVQSPRYKIIEKKQPVAFWCNPISGHNTLYWYLQNLGQGPELLIRYENEEAVDDSQLPKDRFSAERLKGVDSTLKIQPAELGDSAVYLCASSLSPVDTQYFGPGTRLTVL.

The V and J genes are TRBV20-1 and TRBJ2-1, with D unclear. V lost 3 bases, J lost 5 bases, and 8 bases lay in between. Looked up from germline, CDR1 is DFQATT and CDR2 is SNEGSKA (reference sequence). The CDR3 is 12 amino acids. The CDR3 region has the DNA TGCAGTGCTAGGTTGACGCACAATGAGCAGTTCTTC. Residues: CSARLTHNEQFF.

The chain is built from TRBV19 and TRBJ2-1, with 10 nucleotides matching TRBD1. The CDR3 runs to 13 residues. Germline loops: CDR1 LNHDA, CDR2 SQIVND (reference sequence). The V gene end was trimmed by 6 bases and the J gene end by 9 bases; junction bases not matched to a gene: 5. CDR3 DNA: TGTGCCAGTAGGGACAGGGGGGAAGGTGAGCAGTTCTTC. Protein sequence: CASRDRGEGEQFF.

This clonotype showed up just a few times. This chain uses TRBV3-1 with TRBJ2-1, with D hard to call. CDR3 length: 14 amino acids. From germline, CDR1 is LGHDT and CDR2 YNNKEL (reference sequence). V lost 3 bases, J lost 3 bases, and 9 bases lay in between. Written as DNA, the CDR3 is TGTGCCAGCAGCCAGGGGATTCTCTACAATGAGCAGTTCTTC. Encoded protein: CASSQGILYNEQFF.

This clonotype was seen more than once but under ten times. V usage is TRBV3-1 and J usage is TRBJ1-2; D gene unclear. V shed 0 bases and J shed 7 bases, with 6 bases lying between them. This CDR3 has 12 residues. Germline V gene lookup returns CDR1 LGHDT and CDR2 YNNKEL (reference sequence). CDR3 region: CASSQDIRGYTF. CDR3 in DNA: TGTGCCAGCAGCCAAGATATACGTGGCTACACCTTC.

This sequence joins TRBV19 and TRBJ1-1; no firm D call. V lost 5 bases and J 6 bases, leaving 16 bases between the germline ends. Germline assignment: CDR1 LNHDA and CDR2 SQIVND (reference sequence). The CDR3 has 14 residues. CDR3 sequence: CASSYLGELAEAFF. The CDR3 DNA reads as TGTGCCAGTAGTTACCTTGGGGAGTTAGCTGAAGCTTTCTTT. The complete variable domain, with remaining parts taken from reference TRBV19 and TRBJ1-1, reads DGGITQSPKYLFRKEGQNVTLSCEQNLNHDAMYWYRQDPGQGLRLIYYSQIVNDFQKGDIAEGYSVSREKKESFPLTVTSAQKNPTAFYLCASSYLGELAEAFFGQGTRLTVV.

The sample holds a few counts of this clonotype. V and J are TRBV6-1 and TRBJ2-1; TRBD2 matches at 12 bases. The CDR3 contains 15 residues. With V trimmed by 5 bases and J by 10 bases, 9 bases remained unmatched. Germline CDR1 MNHNS, CDR2 SASEGT. CDR3 sequence (DNA): TGTGCCAGCAGTTCACTAGCGGGAGGACTTGGAGAGCAGTTCTTC. This translates into CASSSLAGGLGEQFF.

On this clonotype: Germline and junction disagree at one end, which may indicate a read error. The chain carries TRBV5-1 and TRBJ2-5; 7 positions agree with TRBD1. Germline V lookup: CDR1 SGHRS, CDR2 YFSETQ. The CDR3 length is 15 residues. The CDR3 region has the DNA TGCGCCAGCAGATTGGGACAGTCCCCGTGGGAGACCCAGTACTTC. Its protein is CASRLGQSPWETQYF. The full variable domain, completed using reference TRBV5-1 and TRBJ2-5, is KAGVTQTPRYLIKTRGQQVTLSCSPISGHRSVSWYQQTPGQGLQFLFEYFSETQRNKGNFPGRFSGRQFSNSRSEMNVSTLELGDSALYLCASRLGQSPWETQYFGPGTRLLVL.

This rearrangement joins TRBV29-1 to TRBJ2-5, with 11 bases that match TRBD2. With 5 bases clipped from V and 6 bases from J, the junction kept 11 bases outside the gene matches. The CDR3 totals 15 residues. Germline V gene sequence: CDR1 SQVTM, CDR2 ANQGSEA. CDR3 DNA: TGCAGCGTTAACCCCTTAGCGGGAGGGCCACAGACCCAGTACTTC. It translates to CSVNPLAGGPQTQYF. The full variable domain, completed using reference TRBV29-1 and TRBJ2-5, is SAVISQKPSRDICQRGTSLTIQCQVDSQVTMMFWYRQQPGQSLTLIATANQGSEATYESGFVIDKFPISRPNLTFSTLTVSNMSPEDSSIYLCSVNPLAGGPQTQYFGPGTRLLVL.

This clonotype was picked up a small number of times. The chain employs TRBV7-3 and TRBJ2-1; D might be TRBD2 (5 bases). In germline, CDR1 is SGHTA, CDR2 FQGTGA. This CDR3 is 15 amino acids long. V was clipped by 5 bases and J by 4 bases, with 15 bases between them. The CDR3 region is CASSHPTGMYNEQFF. The CDR3 coding sequence is TGTGCCAGCAGCCATCCCACGGGAATGTACAATGAGCAGTTCTTC.

The chain has TRBV11-2 and TRBJ2-7; 8 positions agree with TRBD1. The V and J ends lost 2 bases and 7 bases, in that order; junction bases with no gene match: 13. Germline V gene lookup returns CDR1 SGHAT and CDR2 FQNNGV. CDR3 length: 16 amino acids. DNA for the CDR3: TGTGCCAGCAGCTTATGGGCCCCCGGACAGGGTGGAGAGCAGTACTTC. Residues: CASSLWAPGQGGEQYF.

As regards this clonotype: A much larger clonotype is one base distant, so this may be a read error. The chain couples TRBV28 to TRBJ2-1; no firm D call. The V gene's germline CDR1 is MDHEN and CDR2 SYDVKM. There are 10 residues in the CDR3. The CDR3 sequence: CANSGMKQFF. In DNA, the CDR3 is TGTGCCAACAGTGGGATGAAGCAGTTCTTC.

V is TRBV3-1 and J is TRBJ2-3, with a weak D call TRBD1 (5 bases). The CDR3 contains 13 residues. V was clipped by 5 bases and J by 4 bases, with 10 bases between them. Germline assignment: CDR1 LGHDT and CDR2 YNNKEL (reference sequence). Here the CDR3 reads CASSIGVADTQYF. The DNA of the CDR3 is TGTGCCAGCAGCATAGGGGTTGCAGATACGCAGTATTTT.

This clonotype was seen many times. The chain links TRBV7-9 to TRBJ2-3; D is possibly TRBD1 or TRBD2 (5 bases each). From germline, CDR1 is SEHNR and CDR2 FQNEAQ (reference sequence). V lost 5 bases to trimming and J lost 0 bases, with 15 bases between them. This CDR3 spans 16 amino acids. CDR3 sequence reads: CASSILRDGSTDTQYF. Written as DNA, the CDR3 is TGTGCCAGCAGCATACTCCGGGACGGAAGCACAGATACGCAGTATTTT. The full variable domain, rest sourced from reference TRBV7-9 and TRBJ2-3, is DTGVSQNPRHKITKRGQNVTFRCDPISEHNRLYWYRQTLGQGPEFLTYFQNEAQLEKSRLLSDRFSAERPKGSFSTLEIQRTEQGDSAMYLCASSILRDGSTDTQYFGPGTRLTVL.

The sample holds many counts of this clonotype. This chain links TRBV7-9 with TRBJ2-7; 7 nucleotides align to TRBD2. The CDR3 totals 15 residues. Germline V gives CDR1 SEHNR, CDR2 FQNEAQ (reference sequence). The trim removed 5 bases at V and 5 bases at J, leaving 12 bases unmatched. CDR3 loop: CASSPGGGVFDEQYF. The DNA of the CDR3 is TGTGCCAGCAGCCCGGGAGGCGGGGTATTCGACGAGCAGTACTTC.

V is TRBV5-6 and J is TRBJ2-3, with D possibly being TRBD2 (5 bases). Germline V lookup: CDR1 SGHDT, CDR2 YYEEEE. The V end lost 1 base, the J end lost 0 bases, and 12 bases lay between the germline ends. The CDR3 loop spans 16 amino acids. The CDR3 nucleotides are TGTGCCAGCAGCTTGAGCGGAGTGACTAGCACAGATACGCAGTATTTT. Translated, it gives CASSLSGVTSTDTQYF.

The rearrangement links TRBV7-9 to TRBJ1-6; D remains ambiguous. The CDR3 contains 14 residues. The germline V gene has CDR1 SEHNR and CDR2 FQNEAQ (reference sequence). Trimming removed 0 bases from V and 4 bases from J, with 4 bases in between. The CDR3 region has the DNA TGTGCCAGCAGCTTAGCCGCTTATAATTCACCCCTCCACTTT. It codes for CASSLAAYNSPLHF.

There are a few counts of this clonotype. This sequence joins TRBV27 and TRBJ1-1; TRBD1 is a possible D gene (6 bases). Germline lookup yields CDR1 MNHEY and CDR2 SMNVEV (reference sequence). With 6 bases removed from V and 1 base from J, the gap between germline ends came to 15 bases. CDR3 length: 15 amino acids. Written as DNA, the CDR3 is TGTGCCAGCAGGCCAGGGGATATATGGAACACTGAAGCTTTCTTT. Amino acid sequence: CASRPGDIWNTEAFF.